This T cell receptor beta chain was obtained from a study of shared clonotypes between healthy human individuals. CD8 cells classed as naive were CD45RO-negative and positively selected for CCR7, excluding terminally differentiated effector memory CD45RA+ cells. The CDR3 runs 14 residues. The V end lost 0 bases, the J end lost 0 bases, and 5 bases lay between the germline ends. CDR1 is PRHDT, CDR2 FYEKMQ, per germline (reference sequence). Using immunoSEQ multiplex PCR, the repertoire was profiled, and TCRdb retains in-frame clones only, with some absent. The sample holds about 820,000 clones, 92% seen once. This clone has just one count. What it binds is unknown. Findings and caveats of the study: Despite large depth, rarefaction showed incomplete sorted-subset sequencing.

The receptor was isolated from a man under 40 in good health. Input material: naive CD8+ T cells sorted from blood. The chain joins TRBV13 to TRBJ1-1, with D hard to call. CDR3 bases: TGTGCCAGCAGCTTAGGGCGCTTGAACACTGAAGCTTTCTTT. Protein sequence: CASSLGRLNTEAFF.